The rows below give T cell receptor beta chains drawn from one sample of a study of T cell responses to AZD1222 COVID-19 vaccine. The repertoire was sequenced with immunoSEQ multiplex PCR; TCRdb's copy has only in-frame clones and lacks some. The table includes some 100,000 clones, approximately 91% detected once. Sequences were derived from peripheral blood, sampled on day 0 of AZD1222 vaccination. These TCRs come from an adult in good health. Both conserved end residues are trimmed from each CDR3. A D gene is named only where the DNA matches it firmly.

V gene: TRBV6-2/TRBV6-3; J gene: TRBJ1-2; D gene: .; CDR3 protein: ASSSSDSYGYT
V gene: TRBV7-7; J gene: TRBJ2-1; D gene: .; CDR3 protein: ASSLDPGSNEQF
V gene: TRBV7-2; J gene: TRBJ1-1; D gene: .; CDR3 protein: ASSDWEGDTEAF
V gene: TRBV30; J gene: TRBJ1-2; D gene: TRBD1; CDR3 protein: AWSFPRGDGYT
V gene: TRBV10-2; J gene: TRBJ1-3; D gene: .; CDR3 protein: ASSFDHSGNTIY
V gene: TRBV2; J gene: TRBJ1-2; D gene: .; CDR3 protein: ASSGQYGYT
V gene: TRBV6-5; J gene: TRBJ1-2; D gene: TRBD1; CDR3 protein: ASRLTGFNYGYT
V gene: TRBV4-3; J gene: TRBJ2-2; D gene: .; CDR3 protein: ASSTMTETTGELF
V gene: TRBV21-1; J gene: TRBJ2-3; D gene: .; CDR3 protein: ASSKPEPWRGNTDTQY
V gene: TRBV19; J gene: TRBJ1-1; D gene: .; CDR3 protein: ASSIPARLDEAF
V gene: TRBV6-5; J gene: TRBJ1-5; D gene: .; CDR3 protein: ASSYSNSNQPQH
V gene: TRBV30; J gene: TRBJ2-4; D gene: TRBD1; CDR3 protein: AWKLRGLQNIQY
V gene: TRBV5-1; J gene: TRBJ2-4; D gene: TRBD2; CDR3 protein: ASSSSGGQNIQY
V gene: TRBV5-4; J gene: TRBJ2-7; D gene: TRBD1; CDR3 protein: ASSLRTGGTGRSYEQY
V gene: TRBV7-2; J gene: TRBJ2-5; D gene: TRBD2; CDR3 protein: ASSLGGLAGGGKETQY
V gene: TRBV28; J gene: TRBJ1-4; D gene: .; CDR3 protein: ASAGAPNEKLF
V gene: TRBV7-2; J gene: TRBJ1-6; D gene: .; CDR3 protein: ASSPDTVLGSPLH
V gene: TRBV27; J gene: TRBJ2-7; D gene: .; CDR3 protein: ASSSPLGGYEQY
V gene: TRBV7-3; J gene: TRBJ1-2; D gene: .; CDR3 protein: ASSPTGTYGYT
V gene: TRBV19; J gene: TRBJ1-2; D gene: TRBD1; CDR3 protein: ASRRQGAYGYT
V gene: TRBV4-1; J gene: TRBJ1-1; D gene: .; CDR3 protein: ASSQTRWAEAF
V gene: TRBV11-3; J gene: TRBJ1-6; D gene: .; CDR3 protein: ASSRGGNSPLH
V gene: TRBV5-6; J gene: TRBJ2-6; D gene: .; CDR3 protein: ASMDSIYSGANVLT
V gene: TRBV6-5; J gene: TRBJ2-7; D gene: .; CDR3 protein: ASSYQGTAVEQY
V gene: TRBV24-1; J gene: TRBJ1-2; D gene: TRBD1; CDR3 protein: ATYRQGHGYT
V gene: TRBV4-3; J gene: TRBJ2-7; D gene: .; CDR3 protein: ASSQEVWQGSYEQY
V gene: TRBV7-9; J gene: TRBJ2-1; D gene: .; CDR3 protein: ASRDRGFTDEQF
V gene: TRBV28; J gene: TRBJ1-3; D gene: TRBD1; CDR3 protein: ASGTGPSGNTIY
V gene: TRBV28; J gene: TRBJ1-4; D gene: .; CDR3 protein: ASSFRQINEKLF
V gene: TRBV5-6; J gene: TRBJ2-1; D gene: TRBD1; CDR3 protein: ASRRTGDAYNEQF
V gene: TRBV15; J gene: TRBJ2-7; D gene: .; CDR3 protein: ATSREGITYEQY
V gene: TRBV12-3/TRBV12-4; J gene: TRBJ2-1; D gene: .; CDR3 protein: ASSKGPQF
V gene: TRBV7-2; J gene: TRBJ1-6; D gene: .; CDR3 protein: ASSLPPQGNNSPLH
V gene: TRBV28; J gene: TRBJ1-2; D gene: .; CDR3 protein: ASSSPRGLANYGYT
V gene: TRBV10-3; J gene: TRBJ2-5; D gene: TRBD1; CDR3 protein: AISDGQGARETQY
V gene: TRBV11-1; J gene: TRBJ2-7; D gene: .; CDR3 protein: ASSLDPSYEQY
V gene: TRBV5-1; J gene: TRBJ1-2; D gene: .; CDR3 protein: ASSLRDTNYGYT
V gene: TRBV11-3; J gene: TRBJ1-6; D gene: .; CDR3 protein: ASSLGSASSYNSPLH
V gene: TRBV19; J gene: TRBJ1-2; D gene: .; CDR3 protein: ASSILGGDYGYT
V gene: TRBV13; J gene: TRBJ1-6; D gene: .; CDR3 protein: ASSSGRDNSPLH
V gene: TRBV7-9; J gene: TRBJ2-3; D gene: .; CDR3 protein: ASSLFPDTQY
V gene: TRBV5-4; J gene: TRBJ1-3; D gene: .; CDR3 protein: ASSLGTAGNTIY
V gene: TRBV15; J gene: TRBJ1-1; D gene: .; CDR3 protein: ATSIRSNTEAF
V gene: TRBV6-2/TRBV6-3; J gene: TRBJ1-4; D gene: .; CDR3 protein: ASSYSWGEKLF
V gene: TRBV5-5; J gene: TRBJ1-5; D gene: .; CDR3 protein: ASSLGQGGQPQH
V gene: TRBV7-8; J gene: TRBJ2-7; D gene: .; CDR3 protein: ASSNQGGLYEQY
V gene: TRBV6-1; J gene: TRBJ1-2; D gene: .; CDR3 protein: ASSERGGLGYT
V gene: TRBV4-1; J gene: TRBJ2-7; D gene: TRBD2; CDR3 protein: ASSQEGRGGDEQY
V gene: TRBV20-1; J gene: TRBJ2-5; D gene: .; CDR3 protein: SASYKQETQY
V gene: TRBV5-8; J gene: TRBJ2-2; D gene: .; CDR3 protein: ASSLEQLWGELF
V gene: TRBV7-9; J gene: TRBJ2-3; D gene: .; CDR3 protein: ASSLGMVLGNTDTQY
V gene: TRBV28; J gene: TRBJ1-6; D gene: TRBD1; CDR3 protein: ASSDHRTGSPLH
V gene: TRBV25-1; J gene: TRBJ2-1; D gene: .; CDR3 protein: ASSGRGPYNEQF
V gene: TRBV4-1; J gene: TRBJ1-1; D gene: TRBD1; CDR3 protein: ASSQTGEPEAF
V gene: TRBV27; J gene: TRBJ1-6; D gene: .; CDR3 protein: ASGPRAQGGSPLH